The 15 T cell receptor beta chains in this list originate from one sample, sequenced in a study of blood T cell repertoires in COVID-19. TCRdb's table, derived via immunoSEQ multiplex PCR, lists solely in-frame clones and lacks some. The sample lists nearly 350,000 clones, about 90% occurring once. Sequencing input: peripheral blood. Receptors originate from a woman aged 18-30 years who had recovered from COVID-19.

The V call is TRBV7-9, the J call TRBJ1-2, with a tentative D call TRBD1 (5 bases). The CDR3 covers 12 residues. Trimming cost V 5 bases and J 8 bases, with 12 bases left between them. Looked up from germline, CDR1 is SEHNR and CDR2 is FQNEAQ (reference sequence). The CDR3 coding sequence is TGTGCCAGCAGCCAAGGGGTTAGCGGCTACACCTTC. Its translation: CASSQGVSGYTF. The full variable domain, its missing parts supplied by reference TRBV7-9 and TRBJ1-2, is DTGVSQNPRHKITKRGQNVTFRCDPISEHNRLYWYRQTLGQGPEFLTYFQNEAQLEKSRLLSDRFSAERPKGSFSTLEIQRTEQGDSAMYLCASSQGVSGYTFGSGTRLTVV.

This chain connects TRBV7-9 to TRBJ1-2, with D possibly matching TRBD1 (5 bases). CDR3 length: 12 residues. V was pared by 5 bases and J by 5 bases, with 9 bases between. The germline V gene has CDR1 SEHNR and CDR2 FQNEAQ (reference sequence). DNA for the CDR3: TGTGCCAGCAGCACGCAGGGTTATGGCTACACCTTC. Protein sequence: CASSTQGYGYTF.

J is TRBJ1-1 and V is TRBV7-9; D may be TRBD1 (5 bases). The V and J ends lost 6 bases and 8 bases respectively, with 22 bases between them. The CDR3 covers 15 residues. The germline V gene encodes CDR1 SEHNR and CDR2 FQNEAQ (reference sequence). In DNA form, the CDR3 reads TGTGCCAGCAGGCCCCGGCGACCCGATAAGGGGGAAGCTTTCTTT. As protein: CASRPRRPDKGEAFF.

The gene calls are TRBV5-5 and TRBJ2-7; 7 bases are a match to TRBD1. V shed 1 base, J shed 3 bases, and the junction held 4 bases outside the gene matches. Germline values: CDR1 SGHKS, CDR2 YYEKEE (reference sequence). This CDR3 has 14 residues. The CDR3 DNA follows: TGTGCCAGCAGCTTGATAGGGGGCGGCTACGAGCAGTACGTC. The encoded protein is CASSLIGGGYEQYV.

As DNA, the CDR3 is TGTGCCAGCAGTCCATACCCCGGGACAGGGAATGAAAAACTGTTTTTT. This encodes CASSPYPGTGNEKLFF. The chain links TRBV2 to TRBJ1-4, with TRBD1 identical over 9 bases. This CDR3 is 16 amino acids long. Unmatched junction bases numbered 9, after V lost 5 bases and J lost 5 bases. Per germline, CDR1 SNHLY and CDR2 FYNNEI.

The table lists this clone with a count of one. The genes are TRBV7-8 and TRBJ2-5; D possibly corresponds to TRBD1 (6 bases). The CDR3 is 12 residues long. Trimming removed 5 bases from V and 9 bases from J, with 13 bases in between. From germline, CDR1 is SGHVS and CDR2 FQNEAQ. In DNA form, the CDR3 reads TGTGCCAGCAGCCAGACAGGTCGCGCCCAGTACTTC. It yields the protein CASSQTGRAQYF.

The V call is TRBV12-3 or TRBV12-4, the J call TRBJ1-3, with D unclear. Deletions cut 5 bases from V and 11 bases from J, with 16 bases between. CDR3 length equals 13 residues. CDR3 protein: CASSPDGIDAIYF. CDR3 nucleotide sequence: TGTGCCAGCAGTCCGGACGGGATTGACGCCATATATTTT.

This clone was seen once. J is TRBJ1-4 and V is TRBV10-1; TRBD1 matches 7 bases. The CDR3 has 14 amino acids. Unmatched junction bases numbered 5, after V lost 2 bases and J lost 8 bases. Per germline, CDR1 WNHNN and CDR2 SYGVQD (reference sequence). The CDR3 spells CASSEAGGREKLFF. The CDR3 DNA reads TGCGCCAGCAGTGAGGCAGGGGGTCGGGAAAAACTGTTTTTT.

The genes are TRBV5-1 and TRBJ2-3; 11 bases map to TRBD2. Losses at the gene ends were 7 bases for V and 0 bases for J; bases not matched to a gene: 7. CDR1 is SGHRS, CDR2 YFSETQ, per germline. This CDR3 has 16 residues. The CDR3, as DNA: TGCGCCAGCGGCCCTGTAGCGGGAGGGAGCACAGATACGCAGTATTTT. Its translation: CASGPVAGGSTDTQYF. The full variable domain, with the rest looked up from reference TRBV5-1 and TRBJ2-3, is KAGVTQTPRYLIKTRGQQVTLSCSPISGHRSVSWYQQTPGQGLQFLFEYFSETQRNKGNFPGRFSGRQFSNSRSEMNVSTLELGDSALYLCASGPVAGGSTDTQYFGPGTRLTVL.

A word on this clone: A much bigger clone sits one base away, suggesting this may be a read error. The J gene is TRBJ2-1, the V gene TRBV19, with TRBD2 matching over 14 bases. Germline values: CDR1 LNHDA, CDR2 SQIVND (reference sequence). CDR3 length: 15 residues. V lost 6 bases to trimming and J lost 7 bases; unmatched junction nucleotides: 5. CDR3 sequence (DNA): TGTGCCAGTAGCTTGGGACTAGCGGGAGTGAATGAGCAGTTCTTC. This sequence encodes CASSLGLAGVNEQFF.

The rearrangement uses TRBV2 and TRBJ1-4; TRBD1 matches 8 bases. This CDR3 is built from 18 residues. The trim removed 6 bases at V and 4 bases at J, leaving 16 bases unmatched. Germline V CDR1 and CDR2: SNHLY, FYNNEI. CDR3 nucleotides: TGTGCCAGCAGCCAATATTCCGGGACAGGTACCTATAATGAAAAACTGTTTTTT. Its translation is CASSQYSGTGTYNEKLFF.

The chain joins TRBV29-1 to TRBJ2-3; 13 nucleotides line up with TRBD2. The CDR3 length is 17 residues. With 3 bases clipped from V and 0 bases from J, the junction kept 6 bases outside the gene matches. The germline V gene has CDR1 SQVTM and CDR2 ANQGSEA. The CDR3 reads CSVDGTSGDLSTDTQYF. DNA for the CDR3: TGCAGCGTTGACGGGACTAGCGGGGACCTAAGCACAGATACGCAGTATTTT.

Turning to this clone: This same CDR3 is encoded by further DNA sequences in the sample. This chain connects TRBV5-4 to TRBJ1-1, with 8 bases aligning to TRBD1. V was pared by 4 bases and J by 0 bases, with 8 bases of the junction left unmatched. The CDR3 runs 16 residues. Germline assignment: CDR1 SGHNT and CDR2 YYREEE (reference sequence). The CDR3 bases are TGTGCCAGCAGCCTAGGGACAGGACTTATGAACACTGAAGCTTTCTTT. Translated: CASSLGTGLMNTEAFF. The full variable domain, rest sourced from reference TRBV5-4 and TRBJ1-1, is ETGVTQSPTHLIKTRGQQVTLRCSSQSGHNTVSWYQQALGQGPQFIFQYYREEENGRGNFPPRFSGLQFPNYSSELNVNALELDDSALYLCASSLGTGLMNTEAFFGQGTRLTVV.

The chain couples TRBV7-9 to TRBJ1-6, with 11 positions matching TRBD1. This CDR3 spans 15 amino acids. V was pared by 5 bases and J by 10 bases, with 7 bases of the junction left unmatched. Per the germline V gene, CDR1 is SEHNR and CDR2 is FQNEAQ (reference sequence). CDR3 coding DNA: TGTGCCAGCAGCCCAGGACAGGGGGCTGGGTCACCCCTCCACTTT. This gives the protein CASSPGQGAGSPLHF.

This clone was recorded once. The V and J genes are TRBV19 and TRBJ2-2; 8 bases align to TRBD2. V lost 5 bases and J lost 1; bases outside the gene matches: 6. The germline CDR1 and CDR2 sequences are LNHDA and SQIVND (reference sequence). CDR3 size: 16 residues. The CDR3 is CASSPPGGGNTGELFF. CDR3 coding DNA: TGTGCCAGTAGTCCCCCCGGGGGGGGGAACACCGGGGAGCTGTTTTTT.